Following are 6 T cell receptor beta chains from one sample sequenced in a study of T cell responses to AZD1222 COVID-19 vaccine. This table comes from immunoSEQ multiplex PCR, and its TCRdb copy is limited to in-frame clones, with some not included. The sample gives approximately 100,000 clones, roughly 89% of which show up once; less than 5% is in the top ten. The sample was peripheral blood, taken 28 days after the second AZD1222 dose. The receptors here all came from an adult who received the AZD1222 COVID-19 vaccine.

This rearrangement joins TRBV9 to TRBJ2-2; 11 bases agree with TRBD2. The ends lost 4 bases at V and 7 bases at J; junction bases unmatched: 9. The CDR3 is made up of 16 amino acids. CDR1 is SGDLS and CDR2 is YYNGEE in the germline V gene. The CDR3 sequence: CASSISGGARHGELFF. In nucleotides, the CDR3 is TGTGCCAGCAGCATTAGCGGGGGGGCTCGTCACGGGGAGCTGTTTTTT.

The chain couples TRBV7-9 to TRBJ2-7; D is undetermined. This CDR3 is built from 11 residues. Trimming stripped 1 base from V and 8 bases from J, with 6 bases between. CDR1 is SEHNR, CDR2 FQNEAQ, per germline (reference sequence). For the CDR3, the DNA is TGTGCCAGCAGCTTAGTTGAGCAGCAGTACTTC. Amino acids: CASSLVEQQYF.

The chain links TRBV19 to TRBJ2-1; the D gene could be TRBD1 or TRBD2 (5 bases each). CDR1 is LNHDA, CDR2 SQIVND, per germline (reference sequence). V lost 2 bases and J 9 bases, leaving 11 bases between the germline ends. CDR3 length: 13 residues. For the CDR3, the DNA is TGTGCCAGTAGTATAACAGGTGGGAGTGAGCAGTTCTTC. Encoded protein: CASSITGGSEQFF. Supplemented by reference TRBV19 and TRBJ2-1, the full variable domain reads DGGITQSPKYLFRKEGQNVTLSCEQNLNHDAMYWYRQDPGQGLRLIYYSQIVNDFQKGDIAEGYSVSREKKESFPLTVTSAQKNPTAFYLCASSITGGSEQFFGPGTRLTVL.

This chain links TRBV9 with TRBJ1-2; tentative D call: TRBD1 (6 bases). The ends were cut back, 3 bases at V and 2 bases at J, with 8 bases in the middle. Looked up from germline, CDR1 is SGDLS and CDR2 is YYNGEE. This CDR3 has 13 amino acids. CDR3 in amino acids: CASSEGQNYGYTF. The CDR3 DNA reads TGTGCCAGCAGCGAAGGACAGAACTATGGCTACACCTTC.

The chain links TRBV5-1 to TRBJ1-6; 10 bases agree with TRBD1. V lost 0 bases, J lost 9 bases, and 9 bases stayed unmatched. Germline loops: CDR1 SGHRS, CDR2 YFSETQ. The CDR3 spans 17 residues. This CDR3 reads CASSLANRGQGISPLHF. In nucleotides, the CDR3 is TGCGCCAGCAGCTTGGCGAACCGGGGACAGGGGATTTCACCCCTCCACTTT.

The chain carries TRBV11-2 and TRBJ1-3; D gene ambiguous. Germline CDR1 is SGHAT and CDR2 is FQNNGV. The germline V and J ends were trimmed by 1 base and 4 bases, with 8 bases remaining between them. The length of the CDR3 is 14 residues. The CDR3: CASSLVPLGNTIYF. CDR3 DNA sequence: TGTGCCAGCAGCTTAGTGCCCCTCGGAAACACCATATATTTT.